What follows describes a single T cell receptor (beta chain). Its antigen remains unidentified. CDR1 is PRHDT, CDR2 FYEKMQ, per germline (reference sequence). This CDR3 is built from 13 residues. The J segment lost 5 bases and the V segment lost 7 bases, leaving 4 bases of the junction unmatched. A mixed TRB-A/B primer pool amplified rearranged TRB by multiplex touch-down PCR. TCRdb independently ran MiXCR on the multiplex PCR reads; one entry per CDR3 protein. The data show some 15,000 distinct CDR3 sequences, 45% to 55% seen once. This sample is part of a study of T cell repertoires in aging, cancer and after chemotherapy. Findings and caveats of the study: Rebound thymic output was suggested by rising median generation probability during chemotherapy in each cancer cohort. Age-matched healthy donors had significantly more diverse, less clonal blood TCR repertoires than untreated cancer patients.

TCR beta rearrangements were amplified from peripheral blood genomic DNA. This chain uses TRBV13 with TRBJ2-2; TRBD2 matches 7 bases. The specimen sequenced was blood. This sequence was found in a human donor in good health. CDR3 residues: CASTPGGTGELFF. The CDR3, as DNA: TGTGCCAGCACCCCGGGGGGTACCGGGGAGCTGTTTTTT.